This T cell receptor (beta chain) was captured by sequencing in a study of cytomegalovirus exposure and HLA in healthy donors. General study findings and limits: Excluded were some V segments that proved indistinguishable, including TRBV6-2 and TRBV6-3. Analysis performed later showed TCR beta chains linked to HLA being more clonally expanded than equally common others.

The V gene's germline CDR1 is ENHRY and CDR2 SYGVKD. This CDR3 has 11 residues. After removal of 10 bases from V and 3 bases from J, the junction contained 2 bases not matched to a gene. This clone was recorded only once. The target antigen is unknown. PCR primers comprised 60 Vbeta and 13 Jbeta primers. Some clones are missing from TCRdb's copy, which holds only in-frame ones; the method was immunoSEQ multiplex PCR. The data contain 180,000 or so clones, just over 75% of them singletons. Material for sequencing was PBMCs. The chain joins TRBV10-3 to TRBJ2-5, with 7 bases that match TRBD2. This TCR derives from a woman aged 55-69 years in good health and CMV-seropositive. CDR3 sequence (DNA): TGTGCCACTCGGGGGGAAGAGACCCAGTACTTC. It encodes CATRGEETQYF.